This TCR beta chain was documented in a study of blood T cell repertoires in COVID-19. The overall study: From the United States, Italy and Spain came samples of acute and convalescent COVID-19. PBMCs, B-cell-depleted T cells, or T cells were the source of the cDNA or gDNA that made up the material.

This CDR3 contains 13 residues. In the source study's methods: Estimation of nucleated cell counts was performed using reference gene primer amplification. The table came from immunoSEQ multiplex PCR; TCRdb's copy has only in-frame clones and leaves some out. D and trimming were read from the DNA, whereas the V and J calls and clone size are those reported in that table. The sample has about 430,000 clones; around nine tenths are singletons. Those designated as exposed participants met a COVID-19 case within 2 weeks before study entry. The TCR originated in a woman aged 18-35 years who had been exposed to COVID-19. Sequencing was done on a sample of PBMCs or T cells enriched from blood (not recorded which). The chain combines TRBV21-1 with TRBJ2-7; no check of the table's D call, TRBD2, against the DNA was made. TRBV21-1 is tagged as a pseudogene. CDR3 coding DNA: TGTGCCAGCAGCAAAGCTCGGGGGGCACAGCAGTACTTC. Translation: CASSKARGAQQYF.